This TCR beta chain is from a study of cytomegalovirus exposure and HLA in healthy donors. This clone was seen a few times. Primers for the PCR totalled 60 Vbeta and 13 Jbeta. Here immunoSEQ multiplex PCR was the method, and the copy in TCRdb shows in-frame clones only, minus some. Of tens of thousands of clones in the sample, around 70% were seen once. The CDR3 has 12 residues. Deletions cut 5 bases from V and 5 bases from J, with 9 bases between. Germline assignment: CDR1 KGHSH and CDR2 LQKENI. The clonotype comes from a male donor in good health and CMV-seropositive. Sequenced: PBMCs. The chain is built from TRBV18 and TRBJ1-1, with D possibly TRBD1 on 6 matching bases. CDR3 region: CASSGGQTEAFF. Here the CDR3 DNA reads TGTGCCAGCTCAGGGGGACAAACTGAAGCTTTCTTT.